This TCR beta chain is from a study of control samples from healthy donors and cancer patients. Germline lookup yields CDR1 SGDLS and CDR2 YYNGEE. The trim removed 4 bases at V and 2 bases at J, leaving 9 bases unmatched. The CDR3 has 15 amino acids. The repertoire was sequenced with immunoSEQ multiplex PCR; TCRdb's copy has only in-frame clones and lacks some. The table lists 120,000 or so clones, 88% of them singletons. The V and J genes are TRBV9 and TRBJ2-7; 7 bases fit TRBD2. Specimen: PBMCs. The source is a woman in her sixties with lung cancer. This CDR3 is CASSQRSGLAYEQYF. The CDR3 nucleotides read TGTGCCAGCAGCCAACGGTCAGGACTAGCCTACGAGCAGTACTTC.